The T cell receptor (beta chain) under discussion was sequenced for a study of HIV-infected patients and healthy controls. Notes on the study in general: Compared with untreated HIV+ repertoires, healthy controls showed roughly threefold more distinct CDR3s and higher Shannon diversity.

450 to 600 ng RNA was reverse transcribed with alpha and beta constant-region primers. Using multiplexing indices, alpha and beta chain libraries were generated apart by chain-specific third strand synthesis. TCRdb processed the 5' RACE reads anew with MiXCR; each CDR3 protein has one entry. The repertoire holds approximately 22,000 distinct CDR3 sequences, with more than 7.5% as singletons. The repertoire came from unfractionated whole blood and reflected all unsorted peripheral T cells. Relative to its sample, this clonotype is medium-sized (0.01 to 0.1%). As yet, its antigen is unknown. The CDR3 loop spans 13 amino acids. Per germline, CDR1 SEHNR and CDR2 FQNEAQ (reference sequence). Trimming cost V 4 bases and J 8 bases, with 12 bases left between them.

The TCR sequence derives from an adult in good health. The chain combines TRBV7-9 with TRBJ2-1, with D perhaps matching TRBD1 (6 bases). The source material was blood. The CDR3 protein is CASSSTGRHEQFF. The CDR3 nucleotides read TGTGCCAGCAGCTCAACAGGGCGGCATGAGCAGTTCTTC. Variable domain in full (rest from reference TRBV7-9 and TRBJ2-1): DTGVSQNPRHKITKRGQNVTFRCDPISEHNRLYWYRQTLGQGPEFLTYFQNEAQLEKSRLLSDRFSAERPKGSFSTLEIQRTEQGDSAMYLCASSSTGRHEQFFGPGTRLTVL.